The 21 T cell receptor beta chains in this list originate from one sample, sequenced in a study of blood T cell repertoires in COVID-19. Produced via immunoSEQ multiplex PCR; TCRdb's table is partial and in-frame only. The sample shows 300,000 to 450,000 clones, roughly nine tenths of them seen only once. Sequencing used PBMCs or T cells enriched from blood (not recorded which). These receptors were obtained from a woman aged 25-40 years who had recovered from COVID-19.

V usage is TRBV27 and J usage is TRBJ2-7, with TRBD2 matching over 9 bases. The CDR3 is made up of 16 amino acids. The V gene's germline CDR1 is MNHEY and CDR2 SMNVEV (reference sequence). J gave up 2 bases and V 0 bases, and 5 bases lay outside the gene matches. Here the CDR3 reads CASSLSSGGLTYEQYF. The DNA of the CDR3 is TGTGCCAGCAGTTTATCGAGCGGGGGGTTAACCTACGAGCAGTACTTC.

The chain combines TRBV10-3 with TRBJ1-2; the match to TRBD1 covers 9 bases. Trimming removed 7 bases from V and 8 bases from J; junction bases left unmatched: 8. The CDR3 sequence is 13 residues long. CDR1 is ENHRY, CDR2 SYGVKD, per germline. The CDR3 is CAINKGQGEGYTF. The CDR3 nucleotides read TGTGCCATCAATAAGGGACAGGGCGAGGGCTACACCTTC.

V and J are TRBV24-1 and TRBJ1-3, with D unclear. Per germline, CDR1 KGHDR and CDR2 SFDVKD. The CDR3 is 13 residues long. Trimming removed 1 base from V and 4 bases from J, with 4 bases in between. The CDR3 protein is CATSDLQGNTIYF. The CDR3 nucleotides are TGTGCCACCAGTGATTTACAGGGAAACACCATATATTTT.

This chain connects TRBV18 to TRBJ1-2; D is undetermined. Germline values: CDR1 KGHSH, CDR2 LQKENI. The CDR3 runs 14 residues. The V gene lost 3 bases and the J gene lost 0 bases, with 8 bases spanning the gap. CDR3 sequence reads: CASSPQTSNYGYTF. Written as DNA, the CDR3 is TGTGCCAGCTCACCGCAGACATCTAACTATGGCTACACCTTC.

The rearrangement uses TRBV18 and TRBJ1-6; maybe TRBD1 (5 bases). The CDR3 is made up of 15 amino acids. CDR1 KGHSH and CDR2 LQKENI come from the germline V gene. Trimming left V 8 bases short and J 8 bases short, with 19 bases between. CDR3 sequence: CASQPREGSDSPLHF. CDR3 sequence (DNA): TGTGCCAGCCAACCCAGGGAGGGCTCTGATTCACCCCTCCACTTT.

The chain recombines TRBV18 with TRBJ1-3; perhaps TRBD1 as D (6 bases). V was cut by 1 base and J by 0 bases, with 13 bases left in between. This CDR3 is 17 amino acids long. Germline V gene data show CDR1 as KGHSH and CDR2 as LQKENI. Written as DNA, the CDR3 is TGTGCCAGCTCACCACTGCAACAGGGCAGCTCTGGAAACACCATATATTTT. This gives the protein CASSPLQQGSSGNTIYF.

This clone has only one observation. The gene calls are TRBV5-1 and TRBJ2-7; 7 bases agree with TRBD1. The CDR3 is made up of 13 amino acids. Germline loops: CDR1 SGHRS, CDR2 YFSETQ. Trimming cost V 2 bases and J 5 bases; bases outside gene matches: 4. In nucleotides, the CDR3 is TGCGCCAGCAGCTTCGACAGGGACCACGAGCAGTACTTC. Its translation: CASSFDRDHEQYF. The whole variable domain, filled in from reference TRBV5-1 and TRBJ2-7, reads KAGVTQTPRYLIKTRGQQVTLSCSPISGHRSVSWYQQTPGQGLQFLFEYFSETQRNKGNFPGRFSGRQFSNSRSEMNVSTLELGDSALYLCASSFDRDHEQYFGPGTRLTVT.

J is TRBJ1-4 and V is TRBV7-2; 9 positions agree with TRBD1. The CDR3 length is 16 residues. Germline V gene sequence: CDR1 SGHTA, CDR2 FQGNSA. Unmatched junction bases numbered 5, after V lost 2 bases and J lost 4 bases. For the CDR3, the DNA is TGTGCCAGCAGCTTAAGAACAGGGGGCGTTAATGAAAAACTGTTTTTT. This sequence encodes CASSLRTGGVNEKLFF.

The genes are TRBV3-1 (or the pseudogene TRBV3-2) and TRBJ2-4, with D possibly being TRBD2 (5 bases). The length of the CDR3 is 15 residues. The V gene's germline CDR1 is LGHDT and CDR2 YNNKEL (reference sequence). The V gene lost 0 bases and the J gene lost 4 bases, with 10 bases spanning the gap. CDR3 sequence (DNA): TGTGCCAGCAGCCAAGAATCCGGGATAAAAAACATTCAGTACTTC. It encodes CASSQESGIKNIQYF.

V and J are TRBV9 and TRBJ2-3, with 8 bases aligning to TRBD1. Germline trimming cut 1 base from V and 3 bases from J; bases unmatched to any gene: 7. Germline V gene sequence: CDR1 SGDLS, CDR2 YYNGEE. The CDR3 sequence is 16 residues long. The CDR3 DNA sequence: TGTGCCAGCAGCGTACAGGGGGCGGGTTGGACAGATACGCAGTATTTT. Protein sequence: CASSVQGAGWTDTQYF. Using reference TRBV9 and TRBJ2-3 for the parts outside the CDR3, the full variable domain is DSGVTQTPKHLITATGQRVTLRCSPRSGDLSVYWYQQSLDQGLQFLIQYYNGEERAKGNILERFSAQQFPDLHSELNLSSLELGDSALYFCASSVQGAGWTDTQYFGPGTRLTVL.

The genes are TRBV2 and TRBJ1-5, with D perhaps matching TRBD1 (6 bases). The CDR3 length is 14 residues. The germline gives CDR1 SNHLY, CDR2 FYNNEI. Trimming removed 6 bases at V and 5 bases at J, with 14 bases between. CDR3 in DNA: TGTGCCAGCAGCGGGACAAAGATTGATCAGCCCCAGCATTTT. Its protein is CASSGTKIDQPQHF.

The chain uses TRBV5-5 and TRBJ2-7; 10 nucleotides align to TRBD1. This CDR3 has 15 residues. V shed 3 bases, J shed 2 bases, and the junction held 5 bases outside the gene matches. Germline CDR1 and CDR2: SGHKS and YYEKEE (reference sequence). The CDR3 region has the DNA TGTGCCAGCAGCTGGGGACAGGGGCTTACCTACGAGCAGTACTTC. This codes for CASSWGQGLTYEQYF.

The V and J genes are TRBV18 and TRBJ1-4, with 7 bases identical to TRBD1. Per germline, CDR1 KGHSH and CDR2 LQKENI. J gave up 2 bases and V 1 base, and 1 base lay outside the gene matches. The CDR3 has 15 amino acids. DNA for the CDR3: TGTGCCAGCTCACCACAGGGGGCGACTAATGAAAAACTGTTTTTT. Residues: CASSPQGATNEKLFF.

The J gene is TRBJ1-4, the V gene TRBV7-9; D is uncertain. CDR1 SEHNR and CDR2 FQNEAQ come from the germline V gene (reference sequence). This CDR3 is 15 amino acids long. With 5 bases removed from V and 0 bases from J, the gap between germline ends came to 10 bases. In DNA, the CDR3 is TGTGCCAGCAGCGCGTCATCTCCAACTAATGAAAAACTGTTTTTT. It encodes CASSASSPTNEKLFF.

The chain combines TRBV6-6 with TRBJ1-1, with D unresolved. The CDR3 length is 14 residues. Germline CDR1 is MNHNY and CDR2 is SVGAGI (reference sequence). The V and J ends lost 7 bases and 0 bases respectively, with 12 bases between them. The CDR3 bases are TGTGCCAGCACGGGTTCAGAGATGAACACTGAAGCTTTCTTT. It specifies CASTGSEMNTEAFF.

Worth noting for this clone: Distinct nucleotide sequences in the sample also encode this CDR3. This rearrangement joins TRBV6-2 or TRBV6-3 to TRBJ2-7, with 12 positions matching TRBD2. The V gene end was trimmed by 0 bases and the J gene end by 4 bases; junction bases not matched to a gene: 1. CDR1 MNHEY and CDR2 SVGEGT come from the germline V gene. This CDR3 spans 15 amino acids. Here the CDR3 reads CASSYSTSGGYEQYF. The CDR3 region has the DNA TGTGCCAGCAGTTACTCGACTAGCGGGGGTTACGAGCAGTACTTC.

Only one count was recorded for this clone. The CDR3 sequence: CASSAGQGNWVTEAFF. In DNA, the CDR3 is TGTGCCAGCAGCGCCGGACAGGGAAATTGGGTCACTGAAGCTTTCTTT. The chain recombines TRBV6-4 with TRBJ1-1; 8 positions agree with TRBD1. CDR1 is MRHNA, CDR2 SNTAGT, per germline. CDR3 length equals 16 residues. V lost 6 bases and J lost 4; bases outside the gene matches: 13.

Here the CDR3 reads CASSLVLTGGSYTF. The CDR3 DNA is TGCGCCAGCAGCTTGGTGTTGACAGGGGGAAGCTACACCTTC. This chain connects TRBV5-1 to TRBJ1-2; 9 bases map to TRBD1. The germline V gene has CDR1 SGHRS and CDR2 YFSETQ. This CDR3 has 14 residues. With 0 bases clipped from V and 9 bases from J, the junction kept 6 bases outside the gene matches.

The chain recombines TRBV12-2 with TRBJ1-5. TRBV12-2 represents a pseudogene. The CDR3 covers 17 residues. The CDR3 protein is CASRSSAGSSHNQPQHF. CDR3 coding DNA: TGTGCAAGTCGCTCGTCCGCCGGGAGTAGTCACAATCAGCCCCAACATTTT.

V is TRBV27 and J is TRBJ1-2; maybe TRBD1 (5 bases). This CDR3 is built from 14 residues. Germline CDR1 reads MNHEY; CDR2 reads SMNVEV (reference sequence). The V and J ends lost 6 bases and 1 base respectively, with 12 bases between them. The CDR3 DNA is TGTGCCAGCAGCCGGGGGGGATTTAACTATGGCTACACCTTC. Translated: CASSRGGFNYGYTF.

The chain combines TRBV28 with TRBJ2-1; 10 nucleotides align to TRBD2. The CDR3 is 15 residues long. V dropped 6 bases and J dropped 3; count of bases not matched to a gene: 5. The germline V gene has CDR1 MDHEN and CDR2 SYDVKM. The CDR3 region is CASSSSGGFYNEQFF. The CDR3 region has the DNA TGTGCCAGCAGCTCTAGCGGGGGCTTCTACAATGAGCAGTTCTTC.